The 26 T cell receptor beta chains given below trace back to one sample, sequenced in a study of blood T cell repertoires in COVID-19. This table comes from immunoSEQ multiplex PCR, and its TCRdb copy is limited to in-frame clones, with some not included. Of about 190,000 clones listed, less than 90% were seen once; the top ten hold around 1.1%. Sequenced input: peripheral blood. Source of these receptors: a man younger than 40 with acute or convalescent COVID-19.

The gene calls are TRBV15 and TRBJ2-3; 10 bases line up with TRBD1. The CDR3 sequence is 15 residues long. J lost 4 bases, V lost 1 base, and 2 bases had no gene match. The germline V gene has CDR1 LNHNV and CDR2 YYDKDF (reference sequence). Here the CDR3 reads CATSRGTGGPDTQYF. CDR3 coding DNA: TGTGCCACCAGCAGAGGGACAGGGGGACCAGATACGCAGTATTTT.

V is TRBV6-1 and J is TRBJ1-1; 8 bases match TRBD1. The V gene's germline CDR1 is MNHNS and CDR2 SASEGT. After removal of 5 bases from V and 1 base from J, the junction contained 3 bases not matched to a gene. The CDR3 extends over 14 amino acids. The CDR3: CASSPDRGNTEAFF. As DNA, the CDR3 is TGTGCCAGCAGTCCCGACAGGGGGAACACTGAAGCTTTCTTT.

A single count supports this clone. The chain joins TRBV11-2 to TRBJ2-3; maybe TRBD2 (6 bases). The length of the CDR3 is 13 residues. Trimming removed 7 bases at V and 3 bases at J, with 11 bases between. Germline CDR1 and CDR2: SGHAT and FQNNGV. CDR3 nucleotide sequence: TGTGCCAGCACGGAGGGCTCGACAGATACGCAGTATTTT. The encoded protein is CASTEGSTDTQYF.

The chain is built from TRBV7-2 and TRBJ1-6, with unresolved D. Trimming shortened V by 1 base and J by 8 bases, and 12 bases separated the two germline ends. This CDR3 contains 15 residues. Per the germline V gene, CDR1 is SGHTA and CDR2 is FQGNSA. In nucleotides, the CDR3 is TGTGCCAGCAGCTTAGGATCAGGCACGGATTCACCCCTCCACTTT. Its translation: CASSLGSGTDSPLHF. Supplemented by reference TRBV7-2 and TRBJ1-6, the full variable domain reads GAGVSQSPSNKVTEKGKDVELRCDPISGHTALYWYRQSLGQGLEFLIYFQGNSAPDKSGLPSDRFSAERTGGSVSTLTIQRTQQEDSAVYLCASSLGSGTDSPLHFGNGTRLTVT.

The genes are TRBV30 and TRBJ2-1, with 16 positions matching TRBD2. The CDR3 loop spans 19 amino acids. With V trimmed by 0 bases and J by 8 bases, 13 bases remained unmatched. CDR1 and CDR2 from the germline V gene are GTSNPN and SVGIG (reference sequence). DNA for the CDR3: TGTGCCTGGAGTGTGAGACAGGGACTAGCGGGAGGGCCGGTCGATGAGCAGTTCTTC. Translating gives CAWSVRQGLAGGPVDEQFF.

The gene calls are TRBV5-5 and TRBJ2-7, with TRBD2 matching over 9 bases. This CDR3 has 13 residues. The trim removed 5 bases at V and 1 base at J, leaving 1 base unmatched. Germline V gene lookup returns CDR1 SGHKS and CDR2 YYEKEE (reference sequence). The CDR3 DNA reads TGTGCCAGCAGTGCGGGAGGGTCCTACGAGCAGTACTTC. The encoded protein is CASSAGGSYEQYF.

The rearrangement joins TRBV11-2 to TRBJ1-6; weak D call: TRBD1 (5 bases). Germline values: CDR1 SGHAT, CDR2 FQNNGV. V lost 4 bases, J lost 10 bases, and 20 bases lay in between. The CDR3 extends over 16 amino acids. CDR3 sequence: CASSSDPFGGGSPLHF. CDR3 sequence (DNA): TGTGCCAGCAGCTCCGACCCCTTTGGGGGGGGATCACCCCTCCACTTT.

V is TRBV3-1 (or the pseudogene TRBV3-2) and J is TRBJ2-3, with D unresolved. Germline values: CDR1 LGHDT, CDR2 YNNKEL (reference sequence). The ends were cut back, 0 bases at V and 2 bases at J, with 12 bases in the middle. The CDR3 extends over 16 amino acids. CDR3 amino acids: CASSQEYAGDTDTQYF. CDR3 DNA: TGTGCCAGCAGCCAAGAATACGCCGGAGACACAGATACGCAGTATTTT.

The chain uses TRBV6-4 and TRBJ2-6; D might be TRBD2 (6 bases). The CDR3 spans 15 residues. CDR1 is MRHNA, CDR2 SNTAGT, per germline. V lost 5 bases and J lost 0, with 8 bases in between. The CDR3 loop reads CASSRDFSGANVLTF. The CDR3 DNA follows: TGTGCCAGCAGTCGGGACTTCTCTGGGGCCAACGTCCTGACTTTC.

CDR3 residues: CASRSRTGTDEQYF. The CDR3 DNA is TGTGCCAGCAGGAGTAGGACAGGGACGGACGAGCAGTACTTC. The chain employs TRBV6-4 and TRBJ2-7, with 8 bases fitting TRBD1. V lost 6 bases and J lost 5; bases outside the gene matches: 9. This CDR3 is built from 14 residues. Per the germline V gene, CDR1 is MRHNA and CDR2 is SNTAGT.

The CDR3 nucleotides are TGTGCCTGGACCCCGGGACTAGCGGGAGTAGGGGAGCAGTTCTTC. This codes for CAWTPGLAGVGEQFF. The chain links TRBV30 to TRBJ2-1; 14 bases match TRBD2. The CDR3 contains 15 residues. The trim removed 4 bases at V and 10 bases at J, leaving 9 bases unmatched. From germline, CDR1 is GTSNPN and CDR2 SVGIG (reference sequence). Full variable domain (remainder filled in from reference TRBV30 and TRBJ2-1): SQTIHQWPATLVQPVGSPLSLECTVEGTSNPNLYWYRQAAGRGLQLLFYSVGIGQISSEVPQNLSASRPQDRQFILSSKKLLLSDSGFYLCAWTPGLAGVGEQFFGPGTRLTVL.

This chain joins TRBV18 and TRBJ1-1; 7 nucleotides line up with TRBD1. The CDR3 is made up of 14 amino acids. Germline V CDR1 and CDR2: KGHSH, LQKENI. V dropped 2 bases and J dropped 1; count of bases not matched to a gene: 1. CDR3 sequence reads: CASSPRDRNTEAFF. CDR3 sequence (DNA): TGTGCCAGCTCACCAAGGGACAGGAACACTGAAGCTTTCTTT. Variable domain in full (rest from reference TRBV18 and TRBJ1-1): NAGVMQNPRHLVRRRGQEARLRCSPMKGHSHVYWYRQLPEEGLKFMVYLQKENIIDESGMPKERFSAEFPKEGPSILRIQQVVRGDSAAYFCASSPRDRNTEAFFGQGTRLTVV.

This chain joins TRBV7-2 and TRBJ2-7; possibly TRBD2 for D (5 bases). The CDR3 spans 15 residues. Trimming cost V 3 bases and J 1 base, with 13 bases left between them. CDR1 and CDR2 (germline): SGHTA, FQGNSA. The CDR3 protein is CASSFSSVGSYEQYF. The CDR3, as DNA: TGTGCCAGCAGCTTCAGTAGCGTGGGATCCTACGAGCAGTACTTC.

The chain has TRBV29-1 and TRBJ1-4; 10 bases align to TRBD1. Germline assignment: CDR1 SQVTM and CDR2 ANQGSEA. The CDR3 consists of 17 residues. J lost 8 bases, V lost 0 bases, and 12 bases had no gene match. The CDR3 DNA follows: TGCAGCGTTGAAGATAAATGGCGACAGGGGGCGGGCGAAAAACTGTTTTTT. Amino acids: CSVEDKWRQGAGEKLFF.

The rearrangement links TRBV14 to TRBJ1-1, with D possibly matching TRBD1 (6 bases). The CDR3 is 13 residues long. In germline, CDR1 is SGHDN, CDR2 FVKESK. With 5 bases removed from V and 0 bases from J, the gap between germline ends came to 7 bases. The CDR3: CASSWGLNTEAFF. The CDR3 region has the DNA TGTGCCAGCAGCTGGGGGCTGAACACTGAAGCTTTCTTT.

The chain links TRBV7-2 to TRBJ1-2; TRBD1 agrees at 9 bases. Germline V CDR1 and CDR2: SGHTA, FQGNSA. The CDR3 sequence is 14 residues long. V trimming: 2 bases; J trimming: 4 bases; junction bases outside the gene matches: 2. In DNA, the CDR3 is TGTGCCAGCAGCTTACCGGACAGGGGCTATGGCTACACCTTC. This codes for CASSLPDRGYGYTF.

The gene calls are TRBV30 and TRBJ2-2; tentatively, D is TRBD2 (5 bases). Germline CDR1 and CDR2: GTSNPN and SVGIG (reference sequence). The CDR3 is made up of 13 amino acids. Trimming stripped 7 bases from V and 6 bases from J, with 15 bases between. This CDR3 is CASVGGGAGELFF. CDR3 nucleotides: TGTGCCTCGGTCGGAGGTGGGGCCGGGGAGCTGTTTTTT. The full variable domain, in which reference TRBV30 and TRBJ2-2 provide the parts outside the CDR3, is SQTIHQWPATLVQPVGSPLSLECTVEGTSNPNLYWYRQAAGRGLQLLFYSVGIGQISSEVPQNLSASRPQDRQFILSSKKLLLSDSGFYLCASVGGGAGELFFGEGSRLTVL.

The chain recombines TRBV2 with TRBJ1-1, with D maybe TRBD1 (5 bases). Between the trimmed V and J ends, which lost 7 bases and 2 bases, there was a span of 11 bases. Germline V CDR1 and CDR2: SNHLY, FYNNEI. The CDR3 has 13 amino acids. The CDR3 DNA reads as TGTGCCAGCATGGGGCTCACAAACACTGAAGCTTTCTTT. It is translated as CASMGLTNTEAFF. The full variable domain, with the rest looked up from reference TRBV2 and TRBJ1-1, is EPEVTQTPSHQVTQMGQEVILRCVPISNHLYFYWYRQILGQKVEFLVSFYNNEISEKSEIFDDQFSVERPDGSNFTLKIRSTKLEDSAMYFCASMGLTNTEAFFGQGTRLTVV.

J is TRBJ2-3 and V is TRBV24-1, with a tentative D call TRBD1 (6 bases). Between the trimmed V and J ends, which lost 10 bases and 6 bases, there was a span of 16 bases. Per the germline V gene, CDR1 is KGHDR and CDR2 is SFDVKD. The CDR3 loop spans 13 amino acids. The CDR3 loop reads CATGTTGIDTQYF. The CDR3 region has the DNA TGTGCCACAGGTACGACAGGCATCGATACGCAGTATTTT.

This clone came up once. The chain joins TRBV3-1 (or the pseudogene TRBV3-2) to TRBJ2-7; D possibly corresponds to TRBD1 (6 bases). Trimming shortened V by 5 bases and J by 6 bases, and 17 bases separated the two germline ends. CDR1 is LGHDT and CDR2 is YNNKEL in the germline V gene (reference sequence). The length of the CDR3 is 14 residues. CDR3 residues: CASSWGLGVGEQYF. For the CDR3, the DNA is TGTGCCAGCAGCTGGGGGCTAGGGGTAGGCGAGCAGTACTTC.

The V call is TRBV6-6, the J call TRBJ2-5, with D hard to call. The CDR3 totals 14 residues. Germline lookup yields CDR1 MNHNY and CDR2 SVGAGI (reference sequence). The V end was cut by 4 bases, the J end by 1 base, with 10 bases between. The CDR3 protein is CASSSSRLQETQYF. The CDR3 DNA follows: TGTGCCAGCAGTTCGTCGCGGCTCCAAGAGACCCAGTACTTC.

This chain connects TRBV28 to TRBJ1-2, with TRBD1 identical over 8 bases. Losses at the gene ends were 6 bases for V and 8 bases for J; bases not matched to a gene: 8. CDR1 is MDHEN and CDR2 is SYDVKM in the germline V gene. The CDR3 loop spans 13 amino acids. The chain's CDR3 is CASRPMDREGYTF. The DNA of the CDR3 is TGTGCCAGCAGACCAATGGACAGGGAAGGCTACACCTTC.

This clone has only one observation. CDR3 protein: CASSLGGSENSPLHF. In DNA, the CDR3 is TGTGCCAGCAGCCTGGGGGGTTCGGAGAATTCACCCCTCCACTTT. This chain uses TRBV6-6 with TRBJ1-6; D possibly corresponds to TRBD1 (5 bases). Germline V gives CDR1 MNHNY, CDR2 SVGAGI (reference sequence). The CDR3 covers 15 residues. V was shortened by 6 bases and J by 7 bases, with 16 bases between the two germline ends.

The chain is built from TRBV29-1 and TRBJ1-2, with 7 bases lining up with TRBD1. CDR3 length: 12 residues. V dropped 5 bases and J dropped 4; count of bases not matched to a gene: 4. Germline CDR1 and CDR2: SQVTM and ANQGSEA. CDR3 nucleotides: TGCAGCGTTTCGACAGGGCTCTATGGCTACACCTTC. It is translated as CSVSTGLYGYTF.

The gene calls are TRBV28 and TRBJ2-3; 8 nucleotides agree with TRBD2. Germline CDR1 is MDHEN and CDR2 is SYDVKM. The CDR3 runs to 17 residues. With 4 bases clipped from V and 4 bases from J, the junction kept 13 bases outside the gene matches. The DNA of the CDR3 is TGTGCCAGCAGTTCTCTTTTTGGTAGCGGGACATCAGATACGCAGTATTTT. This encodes CASSSLFGSGTSDTQYF.

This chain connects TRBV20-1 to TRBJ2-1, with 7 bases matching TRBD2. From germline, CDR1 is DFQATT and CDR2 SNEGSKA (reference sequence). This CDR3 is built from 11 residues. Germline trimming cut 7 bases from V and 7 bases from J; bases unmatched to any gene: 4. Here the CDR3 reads CSEGRGNEQFF. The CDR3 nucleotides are TGCAGTGAAGGGCGGGGGAATGAGCAGTTCTTC.